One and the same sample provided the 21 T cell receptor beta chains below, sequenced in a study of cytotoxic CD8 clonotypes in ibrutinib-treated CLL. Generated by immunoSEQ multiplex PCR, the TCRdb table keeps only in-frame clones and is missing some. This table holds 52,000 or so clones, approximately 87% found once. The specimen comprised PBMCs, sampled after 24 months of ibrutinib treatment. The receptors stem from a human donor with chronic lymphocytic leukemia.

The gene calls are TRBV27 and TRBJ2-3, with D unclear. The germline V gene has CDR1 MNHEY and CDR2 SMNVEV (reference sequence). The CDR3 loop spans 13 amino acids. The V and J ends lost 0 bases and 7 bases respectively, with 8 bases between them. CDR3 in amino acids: CASSLSSVYTQYF. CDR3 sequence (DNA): TGTGCCAGCAGTTTATCTAGTGTTTATACGCAGTATTTT.

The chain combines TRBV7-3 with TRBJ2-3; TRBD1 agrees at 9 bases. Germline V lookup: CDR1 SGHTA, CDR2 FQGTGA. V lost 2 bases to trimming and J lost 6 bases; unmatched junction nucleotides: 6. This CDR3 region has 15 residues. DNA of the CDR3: TGTGCCAGCAGCTTAGGGGACAGGGTACCCGATACGCAGTATTTT. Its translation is CASSLGDRVPDTQYF.

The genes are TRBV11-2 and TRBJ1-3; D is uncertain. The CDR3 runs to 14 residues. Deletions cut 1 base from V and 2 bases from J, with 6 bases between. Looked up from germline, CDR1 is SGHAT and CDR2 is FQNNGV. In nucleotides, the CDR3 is TGTGCCAGCAGCTTAGGAGGGCCTGGAAACACCATATATTTT. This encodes CASSLGGPGNTIYF.

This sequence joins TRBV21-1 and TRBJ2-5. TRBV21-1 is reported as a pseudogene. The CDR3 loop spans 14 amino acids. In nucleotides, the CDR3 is TGTGCCAGCAGCAAAGAGGGCAGTGAAGAGACCCAGTACTTC. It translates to CASSKEGSEETQYF.

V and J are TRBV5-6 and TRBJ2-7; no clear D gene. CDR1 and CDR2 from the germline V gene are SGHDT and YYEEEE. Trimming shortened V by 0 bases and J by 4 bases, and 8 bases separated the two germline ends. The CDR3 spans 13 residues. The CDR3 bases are TGTGCCAGCAGCTTGGTCGAATTATACGAGCAGTACTTC. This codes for CASSLVELYEQYF.

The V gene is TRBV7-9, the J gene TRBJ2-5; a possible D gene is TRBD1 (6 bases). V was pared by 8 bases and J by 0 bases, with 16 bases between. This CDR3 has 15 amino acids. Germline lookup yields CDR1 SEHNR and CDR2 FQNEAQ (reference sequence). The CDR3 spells CASCCRGSNQETQYF. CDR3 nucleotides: TGTGCCAGCTGCTGCAGGGGATCTAACCAAGAGACCCAGTACTTC.

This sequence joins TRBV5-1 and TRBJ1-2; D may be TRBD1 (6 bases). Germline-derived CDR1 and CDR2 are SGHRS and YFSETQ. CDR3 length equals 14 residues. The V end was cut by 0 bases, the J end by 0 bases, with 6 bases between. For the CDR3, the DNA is TGCGCCAGCAGCTTGGGACAGGCTAACTATGGCTACACCTTC. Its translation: CASSLGQANYGYTF.

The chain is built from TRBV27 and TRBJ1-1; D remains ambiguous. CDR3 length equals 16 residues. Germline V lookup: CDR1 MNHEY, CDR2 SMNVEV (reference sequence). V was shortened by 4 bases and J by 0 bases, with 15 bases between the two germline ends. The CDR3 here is CASSYTGRLMNTEAFF. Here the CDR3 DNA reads TGTGCCAGCAGTTACACCGGACGGCTTATGAACACTGAAGCTTTCTTT.

The CDR3 spells CASSYGGQVDQPQHF. The CDR3, as DNA: TGTGCCAGCAGTTACGGGGGGCAGGTTGATCAGCCCCAGCATTTT. The chain uses TRBV6-6 and TRBJ1-5; D possibly corresponds to TRBD1 (6 bases). Trimming shortened V by 2 bases and J by 5 bases, and 13 bases separated the two germline ends. This CDR3 has 15 amino acids. CDR1 and CDR2 from the germline V gene are MNHNY and SVGAGI (reference sequence).

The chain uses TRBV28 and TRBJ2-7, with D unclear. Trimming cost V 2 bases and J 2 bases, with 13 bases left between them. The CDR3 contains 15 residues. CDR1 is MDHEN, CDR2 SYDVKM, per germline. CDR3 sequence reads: CASSLEVLPPYEQYF. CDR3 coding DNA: TGTGCCAGCAGTTTAGAAGTTCTACCCCCCTACGAGCAGTACTTC.

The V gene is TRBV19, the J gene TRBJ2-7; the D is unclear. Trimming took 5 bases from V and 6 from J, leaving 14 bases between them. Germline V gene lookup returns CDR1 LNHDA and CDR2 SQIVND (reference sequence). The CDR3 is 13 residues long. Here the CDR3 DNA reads TGTGCCAGTAGTCCCGTCCCCTCTCGCGAGCAGTACTTC. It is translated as CASSPVPSREQYF.

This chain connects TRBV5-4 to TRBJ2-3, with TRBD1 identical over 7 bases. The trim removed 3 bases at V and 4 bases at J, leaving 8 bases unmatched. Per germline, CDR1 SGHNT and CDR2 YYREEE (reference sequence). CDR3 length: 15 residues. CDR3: CASSSLQGNADTQYF. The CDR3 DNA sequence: TGTGCCAGCAGCTCCCTACAGGGGAACGCAGATACGCAGTATTTT.

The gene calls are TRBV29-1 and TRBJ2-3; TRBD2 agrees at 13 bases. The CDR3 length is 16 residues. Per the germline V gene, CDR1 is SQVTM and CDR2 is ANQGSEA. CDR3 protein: CTSLGLAGSGGDTQYF. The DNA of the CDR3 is TGCACCAGCCTGGGACTAGCGGGATCAGGGGGGGATACGCAGTATTTT.

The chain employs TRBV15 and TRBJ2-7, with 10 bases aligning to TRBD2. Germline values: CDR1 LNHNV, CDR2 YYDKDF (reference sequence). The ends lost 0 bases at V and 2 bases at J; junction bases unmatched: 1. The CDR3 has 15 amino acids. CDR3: CATSRELAGTYEQYF. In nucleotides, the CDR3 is TGTGCCACCAGCAGAGAACTAGCGGGGACCTACGAGCAGTACTTC. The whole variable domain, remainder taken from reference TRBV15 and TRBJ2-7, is DAMVIQNPRYQVTQFGKPVTLSCSQTLNHNVMYWYQQKSSQAPKLLFHYYDKDFNNEADTPDNFQSRRPNTSFCFLDIRSPGLGDTAMYLCATSRELAGTYEQYFGPGTRLTVT.

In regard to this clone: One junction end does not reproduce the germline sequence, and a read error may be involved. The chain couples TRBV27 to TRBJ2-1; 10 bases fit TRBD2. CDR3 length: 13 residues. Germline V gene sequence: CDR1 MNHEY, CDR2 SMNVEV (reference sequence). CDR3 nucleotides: TGTGCCAGCAGTTTATCAGCGGGAGGGCCGGGGCTCTTC. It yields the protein CASSLSAGGPGLF.

The CDR3 bases are TGTGCCATCAGCCGGACTAGCGGGACTACGGGAGATACGCAGTATTTT. It codes for CAISRTSGTTGDTQYF. This rearrangement joins TRBV10-3 to TRBJ2-3; 12 bases map to TRBD2. CDR3 length: 16 residues. Germline loops: CDR1 ENHRY, CDR2 SYGVKD. With V trimmed by 6 bases and J by 5 bases, 9 bases remained unmatched.

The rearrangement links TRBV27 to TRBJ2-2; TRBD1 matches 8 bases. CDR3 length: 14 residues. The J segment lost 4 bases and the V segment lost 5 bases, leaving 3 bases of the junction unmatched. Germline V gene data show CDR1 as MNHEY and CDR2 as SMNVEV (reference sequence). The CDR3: CASSAGGSTGELFF. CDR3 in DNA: TGTGCCAGCAGTGCAGGGGGCAGCACCGGGGAGCTGTTTTTT.

CDR3: CASSLRLAASNTGELFF. CDR3 DNA sequence: TGTGCCAGCAGCTTGCGATTAGCAGCTTCGAACACCGGGGAGCTGTTTTTT. The chain couples TRBV5-4 to TRBJ2-2; D unresolved. Germline CDR1 is SGHNT and CDR2 is YYREEE (reference sequence). The CDR3 totals 17 residues. Trimming took off 1 base at V and 0 bases at J, with 13 bases between the two ends.

The CDR3 sequence: CASSPNDYEQFF. CDR3 sequence (DNA): TGTGCCAGCTCACCAAATGACTATGAGCAGTTCTTC. V is TRBV18 and J is TRBJ2-1; D ambiguous. Germline V gene lookup returns CDR1 KGHSH and CDR2 LQKENI. The CDR3 covers 12 residues. Trimming cost V 2 bases and J 8 bases, with 7 bases left between them.

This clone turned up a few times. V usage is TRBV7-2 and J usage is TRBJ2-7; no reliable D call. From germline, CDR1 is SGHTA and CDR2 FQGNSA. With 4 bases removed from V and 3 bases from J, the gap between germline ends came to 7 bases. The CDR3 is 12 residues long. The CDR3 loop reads CASSSDFYEQYF. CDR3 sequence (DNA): TGTGCCAGCAGCTCCGACTTCTACGAGCAGTACTTC.

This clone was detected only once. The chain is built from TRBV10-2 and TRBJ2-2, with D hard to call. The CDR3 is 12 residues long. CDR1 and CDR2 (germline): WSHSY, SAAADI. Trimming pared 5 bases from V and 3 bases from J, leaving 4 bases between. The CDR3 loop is CASSPHTGELFF. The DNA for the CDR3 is TGCGCCAGCAGTCCCCACACCGGGGAGCTGTTTTTT.